This T cell receptor (beta chain) was sequenced for a study of CD8 T cells in ankylosing spondylitis. Study observations and caveats: With a CD8+ phenotype, disease-linked clones were relatively rare in peripheral blood. Existing reports had already noted some motif variants in reactive arthritis synovial fluid and blood. Made up of about eight highly homologous variants, a TCR beta motif appeared characteristic of ankylosing spondylitis blood.

This CDR3 has 16 residues. The V end was cut by 1 base, the J end by 5 bases, with 15 bases between. Quantitative barcoded 5'-RACE was used to prepare TCR beta libraries. MiXCR, run by TCRdb on the 5' RACE reads, gives a single entry per CDR3 protein. Here the sample spans approximately 220,000 distinct CDR3 sequences, 15% to 20% being singletons. In its sample, this clonotype was seen a few times. The antigen is unknown. The rearrangement links TRBV12-3 or TRBV12-4 to TRBJ2-1; possible D gene TRBD1, 5 bases. The sequencing sample was made of blood, either unsorted or a sorted T cell fraction (not recorded which). The TCR comes from a male donor with ankylosing spondylitis. CDR3 DNA: TGTGCCAGCAGTTTAGTGGGCCAGGGAATTAACAATGAGCAGTTCTTC. Amino acid sequence: CASSLVGQGINNEQFF.